Following are 2 T cell receptor beta chains from one sample sequenced in a study of T cells in Graves' hyperthyroidism and ophthalmopathy. Amplification targeted TCR beta CDR3 regions from RNA transcripts. TCR CDR3 underwent first-round RT-PCR with the HTBI primer set. TCRdb redid the calling of the multiplex PCR reads with MiXCR, one entry per CDR3 protein. The table records just under 750,000 distinct CDR3 sequences, approximately 36% of them present only once. Sequencing was done on a sample of blood. Receptors originate from a woman in her 40s with Graves' hyperthyroidism.

This clonotype has just a few counts. The V gene is TRBV4-1, the J gene TRBJ2-2; a weak D match, TRBD2 (5 bases). V was cut by 0 bases and J by 13 bases, with 12 bases left in between. Looked up from germline, CDR1 is MGHRA and CDR2 is YSYEKL. The CDR3 covers 13 residues. CDR3 residues: CASSQDLDGGLFF. CDR3 in DNA: TGCGCCAGCAGCCAAGATTTGGATGGAGGGCTGTTTTTT.

This clonotype was seen repeatedly, ten times or more. The chain is built from TRBV10-3 and TRBJ2-2, with D possibly matching TRBD1 (6 bases). Trimming removed 6 bases from V and 2 bases from J, with 13 bases in between. The CDR3 length is 15 residues. CDR1 and CDR2 (germline): ENHRY, SYGVKD. The CDR3 DNA is TGTGCCATCAGCCAGGGGTCCGGAAACACCGGGGAGCTGTTTTTT. It is translated as CAISQGSGNTGELFF.